One T cell receptor beta chain is described in this entry. The data are from a study of T-cell reconstitution after alpha-beta-depleted transplantation in children. Unique molecular identifiers were incorporated when the TCRbeta library was constructed. TCRdb re-analysed the PCR reads in MiXCR, keeping a single row per CDR3 protein. The profile shows just over 950,000 distinct CDR3 sequences, around 30% of them singletons. Trimming removed 1 base from V and 2 bases from J; junction bases left unmatched: 3. The V gene's germline CDR1 is DFQATT and CDR2 SNEGSKA (reference sequence). This CDR3 is built from 14 residues.

This receptor was taken from a boy under two years old who had a stem cell transplant for SCID, so the T cells may come from the graft donor. The rearrangement uses TRBV20-1 and TRBJ2-3; TRBD1 matches at 7 bases. The source was PBMCs, mostly from graft donor cells, collected 360 days after TCRalphabeta/CD19-depleted stem cell transplant. CDR3 sequence: CSARVEGATDTQYF. The CDR3 DNA is TGCAGTGCTAGAGTAGAGGGGGCCACAGATACGCAGTATTTT.